This TCR beta chain originates from a study of OX40 agonist ivuxolimab in advanced cancers. Whole-study context: Prior anti-PD-1, anti-PD-L1 or anti-CTLA-4 therapy was allowed; 30% to 40% had some.

Remarks on this clone: The junction departs from germline at one end; a sequencing error may be responsible.

CDR3 length: 17 amino acids. Germline loops: CDR1 MDHEN, CDR2 SYDVKM. The repertoire was sequenced with immunoSEQ multiplex PCR; TCRdb's copy has only in-frame clones and lacks some. Here the sample spans around 45,000 clones, roughly 90% being singletons. The rearrangement uses TRBV28 and TRBJ2-5; maybe TRBD1 (6 bases). The sample here was CD4+ or CD8+ T cells sorted from blood, taken in a trial of the OX40 agonist ivuxolimab. This sequence originates from an adult with an advanced solid tumor such as melanoma, head and neck, liver or kidney cancer. As DNA, the CDR3 is TGTGCCAGCAGTTTACCGCAAACGAGGGGGTTTGCCAAGGCCGCTGACTTC. Protein sequence: CASSLPQTRGFAKAADF.